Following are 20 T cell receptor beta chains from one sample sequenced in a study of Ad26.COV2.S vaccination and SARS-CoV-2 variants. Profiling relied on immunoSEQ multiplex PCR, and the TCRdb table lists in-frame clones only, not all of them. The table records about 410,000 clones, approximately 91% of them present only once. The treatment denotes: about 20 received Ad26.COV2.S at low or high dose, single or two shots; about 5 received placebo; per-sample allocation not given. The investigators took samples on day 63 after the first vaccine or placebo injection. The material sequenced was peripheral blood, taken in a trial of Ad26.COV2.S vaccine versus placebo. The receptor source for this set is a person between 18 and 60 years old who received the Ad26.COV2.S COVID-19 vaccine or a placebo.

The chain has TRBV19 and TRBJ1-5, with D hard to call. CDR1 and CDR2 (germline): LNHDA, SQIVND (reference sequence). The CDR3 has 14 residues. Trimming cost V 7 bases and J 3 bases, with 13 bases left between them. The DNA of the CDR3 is TGTGCCAGTAACCTAGGACGGATCAATCAGCCCCAGCATTTT. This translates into CASNLGRINQPQHF.

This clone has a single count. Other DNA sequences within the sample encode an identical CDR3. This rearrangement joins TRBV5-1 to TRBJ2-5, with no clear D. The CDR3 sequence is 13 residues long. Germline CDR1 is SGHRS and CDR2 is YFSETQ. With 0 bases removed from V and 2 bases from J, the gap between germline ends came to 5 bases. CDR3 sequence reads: CASSLGPQETQYF. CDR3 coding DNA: TGCGCCAGCAGCTTGGGCCCACAAGAGACCCAGTACTTC. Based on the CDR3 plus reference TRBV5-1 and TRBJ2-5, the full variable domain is KAGVTQTPRYLIKTRGQQVTLSCSPISGHRSVSWYQQTPGQGLQFLFEYFSETQRNKGNFPGRFSGRQFSNSRSEMNVSTLELGDSALYLCASSLGPQETQYFGPGTRLLVL.

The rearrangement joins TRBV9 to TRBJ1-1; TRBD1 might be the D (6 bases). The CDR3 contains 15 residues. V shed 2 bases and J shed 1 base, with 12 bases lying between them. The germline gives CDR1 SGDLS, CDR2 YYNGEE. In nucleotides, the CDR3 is TGTGCCAGCAGCGTCACCGGGACACCGAACACTGAAGCTTTCTTT. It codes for CASSVTGTPNTEAFF.

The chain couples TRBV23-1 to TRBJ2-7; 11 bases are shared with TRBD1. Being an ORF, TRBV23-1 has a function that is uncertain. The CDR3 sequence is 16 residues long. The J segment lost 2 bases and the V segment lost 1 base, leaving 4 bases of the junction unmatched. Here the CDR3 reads CASSQLEGQGAYEQYF. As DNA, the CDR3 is TGCGCCAGCAGTCAATTGGAGGGACAGGGGGCCTACGAGCAGTACTTC.

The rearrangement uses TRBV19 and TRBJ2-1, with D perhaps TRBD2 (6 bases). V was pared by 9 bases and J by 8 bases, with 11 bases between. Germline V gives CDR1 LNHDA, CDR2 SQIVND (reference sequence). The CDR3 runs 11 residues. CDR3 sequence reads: CASKTRDEQFF. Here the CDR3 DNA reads TGTGCCAGCAAGACTAGGGATGAGCAGTTCTTC.

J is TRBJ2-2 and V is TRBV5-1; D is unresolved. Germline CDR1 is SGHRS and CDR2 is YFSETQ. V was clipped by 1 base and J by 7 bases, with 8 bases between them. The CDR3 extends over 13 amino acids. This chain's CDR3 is CASSLRAGGELFF. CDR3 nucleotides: TGCGCCAGCAGCTTGAGGGCTGGCGGGGAGCTGTTTTTT.

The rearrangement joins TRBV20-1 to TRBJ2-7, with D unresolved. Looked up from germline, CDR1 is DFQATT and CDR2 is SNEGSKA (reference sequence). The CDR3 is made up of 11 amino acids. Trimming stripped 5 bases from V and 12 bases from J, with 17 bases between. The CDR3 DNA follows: TGCAGTGCTCGTACACGGCTGGGTCTGTACTTC. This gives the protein CSARTRLGLYF.

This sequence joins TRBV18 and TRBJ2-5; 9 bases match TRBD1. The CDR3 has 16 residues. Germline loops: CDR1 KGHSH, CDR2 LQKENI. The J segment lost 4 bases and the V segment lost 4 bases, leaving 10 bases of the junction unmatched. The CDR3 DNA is TGTGCCAGCTCACTTCTCCCGGGACAGGGCTTAGAGACCCAGTACTTC. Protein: CASSLLPGQGLETQYF. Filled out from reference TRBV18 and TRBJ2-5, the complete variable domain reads NAGVMQNPRHLVRRRGQEARLRCSPMKGHSHVYWYRQLPEEGLKFMVYLQKENIIDESGMPKERFSAEFPKEGPSILRIQQVVRGDSAAYFCASSLLPGQGLETQYFGPGTRLLVL.

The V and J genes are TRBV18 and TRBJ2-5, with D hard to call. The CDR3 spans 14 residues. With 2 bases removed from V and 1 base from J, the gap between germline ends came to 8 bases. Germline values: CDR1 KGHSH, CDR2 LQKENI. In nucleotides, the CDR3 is TGTGCCAGCTCACCAGGCGTAATCCAAGAGACCCAGTACTTC. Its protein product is CASSPGVIQETQYF. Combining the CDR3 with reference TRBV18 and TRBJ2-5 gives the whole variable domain NAGVMQNPRHLVRRRGQEARLRCSPMKGHSHVYWYRQLPEEGLKFMVYLQKENIIDESGMPKERFSAEFPKEGPSILRIQQVVRGDSAAYFCASSPGVIQETQYFGPGTRLLVL.

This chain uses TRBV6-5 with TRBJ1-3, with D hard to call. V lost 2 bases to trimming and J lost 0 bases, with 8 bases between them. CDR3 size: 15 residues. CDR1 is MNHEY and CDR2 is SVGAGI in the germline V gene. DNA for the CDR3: TGTGCCAGCAGTTACCGCCCGATCTCTGGAAACACCATATATTTT. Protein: CASSYRPISGNTIYF.

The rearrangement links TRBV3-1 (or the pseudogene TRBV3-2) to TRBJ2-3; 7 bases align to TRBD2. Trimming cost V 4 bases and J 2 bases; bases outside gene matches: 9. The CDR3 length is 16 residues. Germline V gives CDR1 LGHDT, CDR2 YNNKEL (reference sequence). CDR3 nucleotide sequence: TGTGCCAGCAGCCCGGAGGTGGCGGGAGTCACAGATACGCAGTATTTT. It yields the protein CASSPEVAGVTDTQYF.

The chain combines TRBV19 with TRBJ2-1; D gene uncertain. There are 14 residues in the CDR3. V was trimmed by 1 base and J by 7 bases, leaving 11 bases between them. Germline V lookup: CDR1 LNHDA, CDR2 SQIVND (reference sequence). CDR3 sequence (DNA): TGTGCCAGTAGTATAGGTCTAGGTATTAATGAGCAGTTCTTC. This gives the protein CASSIGLGINEQFF.

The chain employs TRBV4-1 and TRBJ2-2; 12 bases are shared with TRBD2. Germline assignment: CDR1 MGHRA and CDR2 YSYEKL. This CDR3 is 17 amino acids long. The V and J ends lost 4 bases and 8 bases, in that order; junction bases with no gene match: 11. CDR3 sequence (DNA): TGCGCCAGCAGCCGCGGCCCTCTAGCGGGAGGGGTGGGGGAGCTGTTTTTT. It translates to CASSRGPLAGGVGELFF.

CDR3 amino acids: CASRPTGVSTEAFF. CDR3 coding DNA: TGTGCCAGCAGGCCGACAGGGGTGTCCACTGAAGCTTTCTTT. The genes are TRBV6-6 and TRBJ1-1; 8 bases agree with TRBD1. With 6 bases clipped from V and 4 bases from J, the junction kept 7 bases outside the gene matches. The CDR3 spans 14 residues. Looked up from germline, CDR1 is MNHNY and CDR2 is SVGAGI (reference sequence).

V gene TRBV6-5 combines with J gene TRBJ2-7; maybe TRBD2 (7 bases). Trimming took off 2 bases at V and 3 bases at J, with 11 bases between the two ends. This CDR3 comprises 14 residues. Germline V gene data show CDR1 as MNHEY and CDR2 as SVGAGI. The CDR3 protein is CASSYRGGNYEQYF. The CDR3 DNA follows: TGTGCCAGCAGTTACAGGGGGGGCAACTACGAGCAGTACTTC.

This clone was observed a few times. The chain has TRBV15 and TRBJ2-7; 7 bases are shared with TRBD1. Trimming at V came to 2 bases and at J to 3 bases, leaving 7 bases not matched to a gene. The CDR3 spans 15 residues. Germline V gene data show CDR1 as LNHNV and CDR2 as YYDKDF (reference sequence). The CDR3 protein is CATSRPGGRFYEQYF. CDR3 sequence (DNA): TGTGCCACCAGCAGACCAGGGGGTCGATTCTACGAGCAGTACTTC.

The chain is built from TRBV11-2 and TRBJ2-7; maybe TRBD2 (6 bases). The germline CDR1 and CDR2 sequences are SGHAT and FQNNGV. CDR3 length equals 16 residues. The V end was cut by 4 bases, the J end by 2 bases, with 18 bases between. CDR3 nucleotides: TGTGCCAGCAGCTCATTCTTAGCTCTAGCGACCTACGAGCAGTACTTC. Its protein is CASSSFLALATYEQYF.

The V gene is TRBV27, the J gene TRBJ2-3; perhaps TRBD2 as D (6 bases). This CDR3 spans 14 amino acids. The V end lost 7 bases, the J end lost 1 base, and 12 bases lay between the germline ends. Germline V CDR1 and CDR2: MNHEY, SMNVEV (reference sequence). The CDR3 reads CASKVSSGTDTQYF. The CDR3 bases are TGTGCCAGCAAGGTTTCTAGCGGCACAGATACGCAGTATTTT.

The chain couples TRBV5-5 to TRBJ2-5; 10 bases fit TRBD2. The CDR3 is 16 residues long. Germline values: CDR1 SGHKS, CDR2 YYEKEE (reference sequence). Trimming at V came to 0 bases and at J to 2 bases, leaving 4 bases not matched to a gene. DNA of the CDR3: TGTGCCAGCAGCTTGGAGCCTAGCGGGGGACAAGAGACCCAGTACTTC. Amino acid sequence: CASSLEPSGGQETQYF.

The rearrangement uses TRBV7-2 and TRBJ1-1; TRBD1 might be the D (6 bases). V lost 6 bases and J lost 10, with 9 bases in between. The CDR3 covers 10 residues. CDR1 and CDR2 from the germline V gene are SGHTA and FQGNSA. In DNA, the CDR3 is TGTGCCAGCAGTAGGGGGTCAGCTTTCTTT. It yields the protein CASSRGSAFF.